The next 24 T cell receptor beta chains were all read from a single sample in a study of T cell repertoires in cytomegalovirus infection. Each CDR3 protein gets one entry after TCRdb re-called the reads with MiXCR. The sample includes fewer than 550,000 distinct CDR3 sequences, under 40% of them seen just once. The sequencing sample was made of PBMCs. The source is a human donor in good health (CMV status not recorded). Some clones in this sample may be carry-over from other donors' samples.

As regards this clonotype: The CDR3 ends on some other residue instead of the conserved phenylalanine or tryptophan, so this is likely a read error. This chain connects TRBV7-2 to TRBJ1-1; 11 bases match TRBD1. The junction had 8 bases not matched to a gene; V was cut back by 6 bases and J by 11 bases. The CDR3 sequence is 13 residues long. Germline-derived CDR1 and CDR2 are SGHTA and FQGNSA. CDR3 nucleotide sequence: TGTGCCAGCAGAAGGACAGGGGGCGATCAGGCTTTCTTG. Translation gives CASRRTGGDQAFL.

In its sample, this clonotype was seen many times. CDR3 in amino acids: CAISESGQGGSPLHF. The CDR3 region has the DNA TGTGCCATCAGTGAGTCGGGACAGGGAGGGTCACCCCTCCACTTT. The chain employs TRBV10-3 and TRBJ1-6; 9 nucleotides agree with TRBD1. This CDR3 region has 15 residues. V gave up 0 bases and J gave up 10 bases; unmatched junction bases: 4. Germline loops: CDR1 ENHRY, CDR2 SYGVKD.

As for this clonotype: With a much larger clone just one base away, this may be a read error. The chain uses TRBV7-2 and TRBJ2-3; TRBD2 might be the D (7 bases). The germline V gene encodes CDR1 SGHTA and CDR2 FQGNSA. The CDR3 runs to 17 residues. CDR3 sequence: CASSPQPWEGGPDMQYF. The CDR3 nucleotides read TGTGCCAGCAGCCCCCAACCCTGGGAGGGGGGGCCAGATATGCAGTATTTT.

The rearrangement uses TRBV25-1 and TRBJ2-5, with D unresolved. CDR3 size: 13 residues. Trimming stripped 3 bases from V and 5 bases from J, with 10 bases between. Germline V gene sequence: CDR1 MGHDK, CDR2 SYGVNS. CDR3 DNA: TGTGCCAGCAGTGACCCTCCCTCGGAGACCCAGTACTTC. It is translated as CASSDPPSETQYF.

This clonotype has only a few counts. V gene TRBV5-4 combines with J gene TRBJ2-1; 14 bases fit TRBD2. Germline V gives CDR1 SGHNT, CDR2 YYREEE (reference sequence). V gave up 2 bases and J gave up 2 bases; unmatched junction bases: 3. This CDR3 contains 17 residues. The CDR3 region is CASSLGLAGGTYNEQFF. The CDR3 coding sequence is TGTGCCAGCAGCTTAGGACTAGCGGGGGGTACCTACAATGAGCAGTTCTTC.

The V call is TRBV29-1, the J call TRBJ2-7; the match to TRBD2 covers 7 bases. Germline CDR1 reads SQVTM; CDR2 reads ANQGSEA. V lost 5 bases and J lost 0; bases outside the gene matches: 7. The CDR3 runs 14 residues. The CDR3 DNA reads TGCAGCGTTAGTGTGGGGGGGTCCTCCTACGAGCAGTACTTC. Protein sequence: CSVSVGGSSYEQYF.

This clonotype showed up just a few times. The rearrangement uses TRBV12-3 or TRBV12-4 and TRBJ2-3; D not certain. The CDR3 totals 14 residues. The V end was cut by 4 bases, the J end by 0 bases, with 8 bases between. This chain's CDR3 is CASSCQWSTDTQYF. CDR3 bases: TGTGCCAGCAGTTGCCAATGGAGCACAGATACGCAGTATTTT.

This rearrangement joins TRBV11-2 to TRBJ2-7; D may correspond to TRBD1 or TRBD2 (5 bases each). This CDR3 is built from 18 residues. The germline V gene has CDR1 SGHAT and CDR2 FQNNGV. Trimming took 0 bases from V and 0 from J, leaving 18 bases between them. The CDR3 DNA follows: TGTGCCAGCAGCTTAGATACCCGTCTAGGGACGAGCTCCTACGAGCAGTACTTC. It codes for CASSLDTRLGTSSYEQYF.

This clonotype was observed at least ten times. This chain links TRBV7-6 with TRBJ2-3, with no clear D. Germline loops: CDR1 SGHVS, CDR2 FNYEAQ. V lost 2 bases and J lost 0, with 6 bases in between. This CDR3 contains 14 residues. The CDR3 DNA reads TGTGCCAGCAGCTTAATGGACAGCACAGATACGCAGTATTTT. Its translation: CASSLMDSTDTQYF.

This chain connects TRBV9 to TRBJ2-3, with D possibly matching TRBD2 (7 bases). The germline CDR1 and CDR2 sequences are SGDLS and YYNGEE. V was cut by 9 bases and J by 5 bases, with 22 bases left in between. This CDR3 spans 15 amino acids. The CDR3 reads CATPIGGLVGDTQYF. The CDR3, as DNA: TGTGCCACCCCAATCGGGGGGCTCGTGGGAGATACGCAGTATTTT.

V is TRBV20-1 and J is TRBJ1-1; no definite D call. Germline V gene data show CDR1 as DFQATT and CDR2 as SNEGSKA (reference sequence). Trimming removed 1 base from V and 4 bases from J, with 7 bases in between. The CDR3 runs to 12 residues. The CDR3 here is CSARGGFTEAFF. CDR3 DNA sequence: TGCAGTGCTAGAGGGGGATTCACTGAAGCTTTCTTT.

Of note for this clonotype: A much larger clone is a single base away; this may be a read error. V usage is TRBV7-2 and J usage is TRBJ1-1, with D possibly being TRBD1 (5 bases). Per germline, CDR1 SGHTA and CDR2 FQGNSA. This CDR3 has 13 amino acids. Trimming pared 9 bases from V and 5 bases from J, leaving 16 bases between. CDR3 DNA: TGTGCCAGAAGCCTTACCCCAGGGACTGAAGCTTTCTTT. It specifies CARSLTPGTEAFF.

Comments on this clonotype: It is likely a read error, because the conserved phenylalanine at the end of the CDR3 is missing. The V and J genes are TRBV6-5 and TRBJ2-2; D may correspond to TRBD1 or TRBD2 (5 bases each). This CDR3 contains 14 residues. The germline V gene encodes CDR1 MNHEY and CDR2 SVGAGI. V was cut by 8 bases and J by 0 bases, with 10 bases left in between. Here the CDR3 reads CASGSGPNTGELFL. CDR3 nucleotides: TGTGCCAGCGGGTCGGGGCCGAACACCGGGGAGCTGTTTTTG.

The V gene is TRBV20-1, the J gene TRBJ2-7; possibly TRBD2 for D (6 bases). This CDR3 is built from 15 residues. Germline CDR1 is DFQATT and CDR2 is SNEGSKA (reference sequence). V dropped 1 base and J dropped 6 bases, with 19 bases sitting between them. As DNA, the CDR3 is TGCAGTGCTAGAGGTCTGGGGACCCTCGGGAGCGAGCAGTACTTC. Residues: CSARGLGTLGSEQYF.

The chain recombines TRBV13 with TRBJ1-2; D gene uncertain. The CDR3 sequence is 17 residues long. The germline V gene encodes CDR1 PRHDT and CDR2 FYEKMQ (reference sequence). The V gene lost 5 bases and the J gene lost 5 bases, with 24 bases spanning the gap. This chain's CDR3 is CASSQGRGRTVRYGYTF. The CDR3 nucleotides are TGTGCCAGCAGCCAAGGACGTGGACGTACAGTACGATATGGCTACACCTTC.

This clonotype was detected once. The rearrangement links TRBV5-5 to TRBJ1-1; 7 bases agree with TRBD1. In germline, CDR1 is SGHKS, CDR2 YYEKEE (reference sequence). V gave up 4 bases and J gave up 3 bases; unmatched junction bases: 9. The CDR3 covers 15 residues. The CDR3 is CASSLKTGMDTEAFF. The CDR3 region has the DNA TGTGCCAGCAGCCTGAAGACAGGGATGGACACTGAAGCTTTCTTT.

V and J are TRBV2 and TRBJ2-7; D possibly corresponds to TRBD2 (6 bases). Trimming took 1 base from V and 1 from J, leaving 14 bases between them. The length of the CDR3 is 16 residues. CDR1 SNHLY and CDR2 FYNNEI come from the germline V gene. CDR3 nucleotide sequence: TGTGCCAGCAGTGAAGTTCTGGGGGGAAAGTCCTACGAGCAGTACTTC. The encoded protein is CASSEVLGGKSYEQYF.

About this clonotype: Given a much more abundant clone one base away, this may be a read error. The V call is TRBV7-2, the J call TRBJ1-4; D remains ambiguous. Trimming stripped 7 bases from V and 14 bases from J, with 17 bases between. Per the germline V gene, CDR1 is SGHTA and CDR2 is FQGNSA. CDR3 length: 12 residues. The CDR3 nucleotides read TGTGCCAGCATCTCCACGGGGAGCCGGCTGTTTTTT. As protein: CASISTGSRLFF. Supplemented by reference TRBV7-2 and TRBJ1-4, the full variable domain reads GAGVSQSPSNKVTEKGKDVELRCDPISGHTALYWYRQSLGQGLEFLIYFQGNSAPDKSGLPSDRFSAERTGGSVSTLTIQRTQQEDSAVYLCASISTGSRLFFGSGTQLSVL.

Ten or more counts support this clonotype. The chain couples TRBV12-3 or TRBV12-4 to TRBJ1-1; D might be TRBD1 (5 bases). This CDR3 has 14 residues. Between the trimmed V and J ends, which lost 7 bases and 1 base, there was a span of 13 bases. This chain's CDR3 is CASKTPGGNTEAFF. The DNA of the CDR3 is TGTGCCAGCAAAACCCCGGGGGGGAACACTGAAGCTTTCTTT.

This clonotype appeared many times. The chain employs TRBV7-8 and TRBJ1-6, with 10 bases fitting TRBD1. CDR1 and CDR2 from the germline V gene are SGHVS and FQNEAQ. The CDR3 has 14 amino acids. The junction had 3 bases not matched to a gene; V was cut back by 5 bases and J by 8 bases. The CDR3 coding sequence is TGTGCCAGCAGCCTAGGACAGGGGGATTCACCCCTCCACTTT. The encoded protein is CASSLGQGDSPLHF.

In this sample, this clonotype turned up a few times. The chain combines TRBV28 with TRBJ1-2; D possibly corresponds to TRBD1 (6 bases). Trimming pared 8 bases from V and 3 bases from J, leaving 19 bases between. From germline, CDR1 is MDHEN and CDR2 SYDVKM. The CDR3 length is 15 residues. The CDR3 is CASSPPDRRDYGYTF. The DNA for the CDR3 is TGTGCCAGCTCCCCCCCGGACAGACGGGACTATGGCTACACCTTC.

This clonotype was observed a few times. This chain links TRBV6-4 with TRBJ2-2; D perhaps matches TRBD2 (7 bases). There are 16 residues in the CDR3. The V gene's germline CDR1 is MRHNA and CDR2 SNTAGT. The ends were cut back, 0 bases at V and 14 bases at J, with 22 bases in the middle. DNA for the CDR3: TGTGCCAGCAGTGACTCGAGGCTCTCGGCGGGGGCCCGACTGTTTTTT. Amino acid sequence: CASSDSRLSAGARLFF.

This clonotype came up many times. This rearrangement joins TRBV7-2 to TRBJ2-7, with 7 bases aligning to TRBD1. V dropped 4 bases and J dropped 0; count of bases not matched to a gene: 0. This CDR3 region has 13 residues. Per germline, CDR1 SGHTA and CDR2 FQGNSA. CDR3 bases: TGTGCCAGCAGCTGGGACAGCTCCTACGAGCAGTACTTC. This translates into CASSWDSSYEQYF.

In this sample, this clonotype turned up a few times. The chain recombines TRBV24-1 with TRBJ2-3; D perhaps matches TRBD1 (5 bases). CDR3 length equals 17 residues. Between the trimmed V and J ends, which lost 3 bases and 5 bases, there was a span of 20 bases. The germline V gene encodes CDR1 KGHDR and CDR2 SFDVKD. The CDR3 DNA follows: TGTGCCACCAGTGATAGACAGCCGTCACCCATTAAAGATACGCAGTATTTT. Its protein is CATSDRQPSPIKDTQYF.